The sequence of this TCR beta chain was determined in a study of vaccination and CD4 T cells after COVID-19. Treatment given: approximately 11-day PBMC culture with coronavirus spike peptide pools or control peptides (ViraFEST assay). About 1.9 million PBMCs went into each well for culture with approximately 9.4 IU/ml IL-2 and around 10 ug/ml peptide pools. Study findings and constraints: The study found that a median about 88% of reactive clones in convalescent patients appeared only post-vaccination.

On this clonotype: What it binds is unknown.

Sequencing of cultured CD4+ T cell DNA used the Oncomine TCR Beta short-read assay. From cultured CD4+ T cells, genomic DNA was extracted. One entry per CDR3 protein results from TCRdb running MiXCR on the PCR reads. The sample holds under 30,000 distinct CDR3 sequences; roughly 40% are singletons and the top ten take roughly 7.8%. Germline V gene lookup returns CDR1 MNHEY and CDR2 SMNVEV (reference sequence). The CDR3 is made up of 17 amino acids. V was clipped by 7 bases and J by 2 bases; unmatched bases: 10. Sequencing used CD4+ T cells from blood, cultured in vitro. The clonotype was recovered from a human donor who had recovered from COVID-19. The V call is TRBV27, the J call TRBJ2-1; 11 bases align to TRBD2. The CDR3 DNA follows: TGTGCCAGCACCCCTTATGGGACTAGCGGACCCTACAATGAGCAGTTCTTC. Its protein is CASTPYGTSGPYNEQFF.